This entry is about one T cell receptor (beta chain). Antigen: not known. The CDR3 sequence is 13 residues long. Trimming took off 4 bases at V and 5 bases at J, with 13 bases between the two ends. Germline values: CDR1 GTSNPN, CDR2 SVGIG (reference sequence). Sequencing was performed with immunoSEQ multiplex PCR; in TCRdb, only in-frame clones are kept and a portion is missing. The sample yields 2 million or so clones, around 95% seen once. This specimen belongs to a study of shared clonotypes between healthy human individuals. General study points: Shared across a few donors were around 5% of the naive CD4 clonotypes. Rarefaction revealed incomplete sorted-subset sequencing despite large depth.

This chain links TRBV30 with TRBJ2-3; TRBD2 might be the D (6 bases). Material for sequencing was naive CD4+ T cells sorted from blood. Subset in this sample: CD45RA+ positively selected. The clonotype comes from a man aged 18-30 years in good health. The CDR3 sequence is CAWIGGIGDTQYF. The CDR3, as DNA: TGTGCCTGGATTGGGGGGATTGGAGATACGCAGTATTTT.